This TCR beta chain was obtained from a study of blood T cells in healthy people across ages. For the second PCR, which ran for about 6 to 11 cycles, a sample-barcoded 5' primer and a J-beta primer mix were used. TCRdb reanalysed the 5' RACE reads using MiXCR and keeps one entry per CDR3 protein. The data contain approximately 1.5 million distinct CDR3 sequences, approximately 32% of them seen just once; the ten biggest clones take up around 10%. Deletions cut 6 bases from V and 1 base from J, with 9 bases between. The CDR3 totals 13 residues. This clonotype occurred a few times. The TCR comes from a woman between 25 and 40 years old in good health. The V and J genes are TRBV12-3 or TRBV12-4 and TRBJ1-1; D unresolved. The specimen sequenced was blood. The CDR3: CASRVAGNTEAFF. The CDR3 coding sequence is TGTGCCAGCAGGGTGGCCGGGAACACTGAAGCTTTCTTT.